This is a list of T cell receptor beta chains from one sample in a study of siplizumab effects on memory and regulatory T cells. Assay used: immunoSEQ multiplex PCR; TCRdb lists only in-frame clones, some missing. This sample carries tens of thousands of clones, nearly 98% of them seen once, and the ten largest clones take approximately 0.59%. Sequencing was carried out using naive CD4+ T cells sorted from blood. The source is a human donor in good health. Each CDR3 is given with its conserved first and last residue. A D gene is named only where the DNA matches it firmly. Where a row states a size, it is once, few, many or the class of an expanded clone; other rows omit it.

clone size: NA
V gene: TRBV6-6
J gene: TRBJ1-4
D gene: NA
CDR3 DNA: TGTGCCAGCAGTTACTCCGGGGGGGAAAAACTGTTTTTT
CDR3 protein: CASSYSGGEKLFF

clone size: NA
V gene: TRBV30
J gene: TRBJ2-6
D gene: NA
CDR3 DNA: TGTGCCTGGTCGGGCTCTGGGGCCAACGTCCTGACTTTC
CDR3 protein: CAWSGSGANVLTF

clone size: NA
V gene: TRBV18
J gene: TRBJ1-1
D gene: NA
CDR3 DNA: TGTGCCAGCTCATCCACAGGGCAGACTGAAGCTTTCTTT
CDR3 protein: CASSSTGQTEAFF

clone size: NA
V gene: TRBV28
J gene: TRBJ1-5
D gene: TRBD1
CDR3 DNA: TGTGCCAGCAGTTTACGTTTCCCGACCCAGGGGGGTCATCAGCCCCAGCATTTT
CDR3 protein: CASSLRFPTQGGHQPQHF

clone size: NA
V gene: TRBV9
J gene: TRBJ1-2
D gene: NA
CDR3 DNA: TGTGCCAGCAGCGCCCCTAGTGGCTACACCTTC
CDR3 protein: CASSAPSGYTF

clone size: NA
V gene: TRBV5-4
J gene: TRBJ2-3
D gene: TRBD2
CDR3 DNA: TGTGCCAGCAGCCCAAGGACTAGCGGGATCACAGATACGCAGTATTTT
CDR3 protein: CASSPRTSGITDTQYF

clone size: NA
V gene: TRBV16
J gene: TRBJ2-1
D gene: NA
CDR3 DNA: TGTGCCAGCAGCCAATTGGCCCTCAATGAGCAGTTCTTC
CDR3 protein: CASSQLALNEQFF

clone size: NA
V gene: TRBV28
J gene: TRBJ2-1
D gene: TRBD2
CDR3 DNA: TGTGCCAGCATCGACACCCCAACTAGCGGGATAGGGCAGTTCTTC
CDR3 protein: CASIDTPTSGIGQFF

clone size: NA
V gene: TRBV7-9
J gene: TRBJ2-3
D gene: NA
CDR3 DNA: TGTGCCAGCAGCCCGCTACTGAGCACAGATACGCAGTATTTT
CDR3 protein: CASSPLLSTDTQYF

clone size: NA
V gene: TRBV6-5
J gene: TRBJ1-1
D gene: TRBD1
CDR3 DNA: TGTGCCAGCAGTCGACAGGGAATGAACACTGAAGCTTTCTTT
CDR3 protein: CASSRQGMNTEAFF

clone size: once
V gene: TRBV28
J gene: TRBJ2-1
D gene: NA
CDR3 DNA: TGTGCCAGCAGTTTAATGTATTGGGACAATGAGCAGTTCTTC
CDR3 protein: CASSLMYWDNEQFF

clone size: NA
V gene: TRBV5-4
J gene: TRBJ2-3
D gene: TRBD2
CDR3 DNA: TGTGCCAGCAGCCGTCGACTAGCGGAGGGCACAGATACGCAGTATTTT
CDR3 protein: CASSRRLAEGTDTQYF

clone size: NA
V gene: TRBV28
J gene: TRBJ2-6
D gene: NA
CDR3 DNA: TGTGCCAGCAGAACCCTCACCTACTACTCTGGGGCCAACGTCCTGACTTTC
CDR3 protein: CASRTLTYYSGANVLTF

clone size: NA
V gene: TRBV18
J gene: TRBJ1-1
D gene: NA
CDR3 DNA: TGTGCCAGCTCACCACGGGGAGTGAATTCCGGCACTGAAGCTTTCTTT
CDR3 protein: CASSPRGVNSGTEAFF

clone size: NA
V gene: TRBV6-1
J gene: TRBJ2-7
D gene: TRBD2
CDR3 DNA: TGTGCCAGCAGGACTAGCATATCCTACGAGCAGTACTTC
CDR3 protein: CASRTSISYEQYF

clone size: NA
V gene: TRBV25-1
J gene: TRBJ2-7
D gene: NA
CDR3 DNA: TGTGCCAGCAGTACAAGCAGGGCTGACTCCTACGAGCAGTACTTC
CDR3 protein: CASSTSRADSYEQYF

clone size: NA
V gene: TRBV7-8
J gene: TRBJ2-3
D gene: TRBD2
CDR3 DNA: TGTGCCAGCAGCTTAGCCCCCGGTCCTAGCGGGGGGAGGGGGGATACGCAGTATTTT
CDR3 protein: CASSLAPGPSGGRGDTQYF

clone size: NA
V gene: TRBV18
J gene: TRBJ1-5
D gene: NA
CDR3 DNA: TGTGCCAGCTCACCTTTCGGCAATCAGCCCCAGCATTTT
CDR3 protein: CASSPFGNQPQHF

clone size: NA
V gene: TRBV7-3
J gene: TRBJ2-3
D gene: TRBD2
CDR3 DNA: TGTGCCCCCCCCGCCGTAGGCCAGCGGGAGACTTATAGCACAGATACGCAGTATTTT
CDR3 protein: CAPPAVGQRETYSTDTQYF

clone size: NA
V gene: TRBV25-1
J gene: TRBJ1-2
D gene: TRBD1
CDR3 DNA: TGTGCCAGCAGTGACAACGGGACAGGGCACCCTAAAAACTATGGCTACACCTTC
CDR3 protein: CASSDNGTGHPKNYGYTF

clone size: NA
V gene: TRBV5-1
J gene: TRBJ2-7
D gene: TRBD2
CDR3 DNA: TGCGCCAGCAGCCGGGGGTTCCTAGCGGAGACCTCCTACGAGCAGTACTTC
CDR3 protein: CASSRGFLAETSYEQYF

clone size: NA
V gene: TRBV21-1
J gene: TRBJ2-5
D gene: NA
CDR3 DNA: TGTGCCAGCAGCACGTCTTACAGGGGGCTTAAGGGAGAGACCCAGTACTTC
CDR3 protein: CASSTSYRGLKGETQYF

clone size: NA
V gene: TRBV11-2
J gene: TRBJ2-2
D gene: TRBD2
CDR3 DNA: TGTGCCAGCAGCTCGATTGCCCAAAGCGGGAGATTCCCCGGGGAGCTGTTTTTT
CDR3 protein: CASSSIAQSGRFPGELFF

clone size: NA
V gene: TRBV29-1
J gene: TRBJ1-2
D gene: NA
CDR3 DNA: TGCAGCGTTGAGGGCTACACCTTC
CDR3 protein: CSVEGYTF

clone size: NA
V gene: TRBV19
J gene: TRBJ2-5
D gene: NA
CDR3 DNA: TGTGCCAGTAGTACCGTCAGACAAGAGACCCAGTACTTC
CDR3 protein: CASSTVRQETQYF

clone size: NA
V gene: TRBV6-1
J gene: TRBJ2-5
D gene: NA
CDR3 DNA: TGTGCCAGCAGCGTAGGGCAAGAGACCCAGTACTTC
CDR3 protein: CASSVGQETQYF

clone size: NA
V gene: TRBV28
J gene: TRBJ1-5
D gene: NA
CDR3 DNA: TGTGCCAGCAGTTTATCCATCTTCGGGGGGCAAGGGAGCAATCAGCCCCAGCATTTT
CDR3 protein: CASSLSIFGGQGSNQPQHF

clone size: NA
V gene: TRBV7-2
J gene: TRBJ2-7
D gene: TRBD2
CDR3 DNA: TGTGCCAGCAGCCCGGGACTAGCCCCCTACGAGCAGTACTTC
CDR3 protein: CASSPGLAPYEQYF